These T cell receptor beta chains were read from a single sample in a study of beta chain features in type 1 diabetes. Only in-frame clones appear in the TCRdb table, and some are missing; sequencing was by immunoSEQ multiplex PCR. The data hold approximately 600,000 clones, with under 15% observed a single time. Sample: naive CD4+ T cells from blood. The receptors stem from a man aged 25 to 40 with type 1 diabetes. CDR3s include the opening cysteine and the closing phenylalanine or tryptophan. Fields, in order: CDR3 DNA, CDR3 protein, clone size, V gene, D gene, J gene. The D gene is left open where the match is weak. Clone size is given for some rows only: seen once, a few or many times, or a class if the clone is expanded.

TGTGCCAGCAGTCTTAGACAGACTAATGAAAAACTGTTTTTT | CASSLRQTNEKLFF | NA | TRBV27 | NA | TRBJ1-4
TGCGCCAGCAGCCCGGAATTAAATCAGCCCCAGCATTTT | CASSPELNQPQHF | few | TRBV5-1 | NA | TRBJ1-5
TGCAGCGCTGCATTAGGGACAGGGGTCCATCAGCCCCAGCATTTT | CSAALGTGVHQPQHF | NA | TRBV29-1 | TRBD1 | TRBJ1-5
TGTGCCAGCAGCTCACAGGGGGCGATCACCGGGGAGCTGTTTTTT | CASSSQGAITGELFF | NA | TRBV2 | TRBD1 | TRBJ2-2
TGTGCCAGCAGCGGAGGACCGGGGAGTAGGTATGGCTACACCTTC | CASSGGPGSRYGYTF | few | TRBV9 | NA | TRBJ1-2
TGTGCCAGCAGCCCGCAGGCAATAGAGCAGTTCTTC | CASSPQAIEQFF | NA | TRBV11-2 | NA | TRBJ2-1
TGTGCCAGCAGCCTGAGTTCTAGCGGGGGCCTAACCTACGAGCAGTACTTC | CASSLSSSGGLTYEQYF | few | TRBV7-6 | TRBD2 | TRBJ2-7
TGTGCCAGCAGTAGGGGAGACTCACCCCTCCACTTT | CASSRGDSPLHF | few | TRBV25-1 | NA | TRBJ1-6
TGTGCCAGCAGCCACACAGGGGGCGCGGGACAGCCCCAGCATTTT | CASSHTGGAGQPQHF | NA | TRBV6-5 | TRBD1 | TRBJ1-5
TGCAGCGCCCCGCGGAGGGAAAAACTGTTTTTT | CSAPRREKLFF | few | TRBV29-1 | NA | TRBJ1-4
TGTGCCAGCAGCGTAGGTTCTGAGGGGGCTAACACCGGGGAGCTGTTTTTT | CASSVGSEGANTGELFF | NA | TRBV9 | TRBD1 | TRBJ2-2
TGTGCCAGCAGTTCCGAAGTCGGAGCAACTAATGAAAAACTGTTTTTT | CASSSEVGATNEKLFF | few | TRBV6-5 | NA | TRBJ1-4
TGTGCCAGCAGCCGACAGAGGCCAGGGAATTCACCCCTCCACTTT | CASSRQRPGNSPLHF | NA | TRBV28 | NA | TRBJ1-6
TGTGCCAGCAGCCAAGTGCCAGGAATAATAGGAGAGACCCAGTACTTC | CASSQVPGIIGETQYF | few | TRBV4-2 | NA | TRBJ2-5
TGTGCCAGCATGCGGGGGGAGGGAATCCGACTTGGCTACACCTTC | CASMRGEGIRLGYTF | NA | TRBV6-5 | NA | TRBJ1-2
TGTGCCATCAGTGGGCAGCCGAACACTGAAGCTTTCTTT | CAISGQPNTEAFF | few | TRBV10-3 | NA | TRBJ1-1
TGTGCCAGCAGTTTACTTGCTGGAGGGAATTCACCCCTCCACTTT | CASSLLAGGNSPLHF | NA | TRBV27 | NA | TRBJ1-6
TGTGCCAGCAGTCCCAGCGGGGGGGCCGAGGGAGAGCAGTTCTTC | CASSPSGGAEGEQFF | NA | TRBV7-2 | TRBD2 | TRBJ2-1
TGTGCCAGCAGTGTAGGGGTGCACGGGGAGCTGTTTTTT | CASSVGVHGELFF | NA | TRBV28 | NA | TRBJ2-2
TGTGCCAGCAGCTTAGCTCTCGGGATCACCGGGGAGCTGTTTTTT | CASSLALGITGELFF | NA | TRBV7-2 | NA | TRBJ2-2
TGTGCCAGCAGCTTAGTGGCTCGGGGCGGCACAGATACGCAGTATTTT | CASSLVARGGTDTQYF | few | TRBV7-9 | NA | TRBJ2-3
TGTGCCAGCAGCGTAGTAGCGAACACTGAAGCTTTCTTT | CASSVVANTEAFF | NA | TRBV9 | NA | TRBJ1-1
TGTGCCTGGAGCCCGGGGCCCATCGAGACCCAGTACTTC | CAWSPGPIETQYF | few | TRBV30 | NA | TRBJ2-5
TGTGCCAGCAGCCCCAGGGCGAAAGGCACCGGGGAGCTGTTTTTT | CASSPRAKGTGELFF | NA | TRBV6-5 | NA | TRBJ2-2
TGTGCCAGCAGCTTGTATTCTTCGGGACAGGGGGCGCGCGGCTACACCTTC | CASSLYSSGQGARGYTF | NA | TRBV13 | TRBD1 | TRBJ1-2
TGTGCCAGCAGCTTATTGGGGTTTCGTGAAAAACTGTTTTTT | CASSLLGFREKLFF | NA | TRBV7-4 | NA | TRBJ1-4
TGTGCCAGCACCTCCGGACAGGGGGCCTACGAGCAGTACTTC | CASTSGQGAYEQYF | once | TRBV28 | TRBD1 | TRBJ2-7
TGTGCCAGCAGCGAAGGACAGGGGGCTTTAAAGGCTTTCTTT | CASSEGQGALKAFF | NA | TRBV9 | TRBD1 | TRBJ1-1
TGTGCCAGCAGTGAGTATGGCAGGCGCACAGATACGCAGTATTTT | CASSEYGRRTDTQYF | NA | TRBV6-1 | NA | TRBJ2-3
TGCGCCAGCAGGGCTAGCGGACTACAAGAGACCCAGTACTTC | CASRASGLQETQYF | NA | TRBV5-1 | TRBD2 | TRBJ2-5
TGTGCCAGCAGCCCGACTAGCGGGGGGGACTACGAGCAGTACTTC | CASSPTSGGDYEQYF | few | TRBV9 | TRBD2 | TRBJ2-7
TGTGCCAGCAGCCCTCGGACCATGAACACTGAAGCTTTCTTT | CASSPRTMNTEAFF | NA | TRBV7-9 | NA | TRBJ1-1
TGTGCCAGCAGTGCCAACTCTGGGGCCAACGTCCTGACTTTC | CASSANSGANVLTF | few | TRBV25-1 | NA | TRBJ2-6
TGTGCATGCTCTGGGGCCAACGTCCTGACTTTC | CACSGANVLTF | once | TRBV30 | NA | TRBJ2-6
TGTGCCAGCAGCTTTAGTGGGGGGGCCCAGACCCAGTACTTC | CASSFSGGAQTQYF | few | TRBV7-2 | NA | TRBJ2-5
TGTGCCAGCAGCCTATTTTCTTCGAATAGGGAGACCCAGTACTTC | CASSLFSSNRETQYF | NA | TRBV9 | NA | TRBJ2-5
TGCGCCAGCAGCCGGCCCGAGGATACGCAGTATTTT | CASSRPEDTQYF | few | TRBV5-1 | NA | TRBJ2-3
TGCGCCAGCAGCTTGGGAACCGGTATTGACTCCTACGAGCAGTACTTC | CASSLGTGIDSYEQYF | few | TRBV5-1 | NA | TRBJ2-7
TGTGCCAGCTCACGAGGACAGGGTGGAGTTCGGACTGAAGCTTTCTTT | CASSRGQGGVRTEAFF | NA | TRBV18 | TRBD1 | TRBJ1-1
TGCGCCAGCAGCCAGGGGGTCGGTGGCTACACCTTC | CASSQGVGGYTF | NA | TRBV4-3 | NA | TRBJ1-2
TGTGCCAGCAGCATGACTAGCGGGGTTGGCTACAATGAGCAGTTCTTC | CASSMTSGVGYNEQFF | NA | TRBV5-6 | TRBD2 | TRBJ2-1
TGTGCCAGCAGCTCTCAGGTGAACACTGAAGCTTTCTTT | CASSSQVNTEAFF | few | TRBV7-3 | NA | TRBJ1-1
TGTGCCAGCAGCTTAAGGCGGGGGGGTAACAATGAGCAGTTCTTC | CASSLRRGGNNEQFF | NA | TRBV7-2 | TRBD2 | TRBJ2-1
TGTGCCAGCAGGGGACAATGGAATGAAAAACTGTTTTTT | CASRGQWNEKLFF | NA | TRBV28 | NA | TRBJ1-4
TGCGCCAGCAGCAGGGACAGCCTGGACTACGAGCAGTACTTC | CASSRDSLDYEQYF | NA | TRBV5-1 | TRBD1 | TRBJ2-7
TGTGCCAGCAGCTTACGACAGATGAACACTGAAGCTTTCTTT | CASSLRQMNTEAFF | few | TRBV7-2 | NA | TRBJ1-1
TGTGCCAGCAGCCTGGTGGGGGTGGATCAGCCCCAGCATTTT | CASSLVGVDQPQHF | few | TRBV7-2 | NA | TRBJ1-5
TGTGCCAGCAGCCCGACAGTAAACTATGGCTACACCTTC | CASSPTVNYGYTF | NA | TRBV28 | NA | TRBJ1-2
TGTGCCACCAGCAGAGATTTGGGACACCTTTCCTCTGGAAACACCATATATTTT | CATSRDLGHLSSGNTIYF | few | TRBV15 | NA | TRBJ1-3
TGTGCCAGCAGCTTAAAAGACAGAAGAACCGGGGAGCTGTTTTTT | CASSLKDRRTGELFF | NA | TRBV7-9 | NA | TRBJ2-2